These 18 T cell receptor beta chains originate from one sample sequenced in a study of CXCR3-negative and CXCR3-positive naive CD8 T cells. The antigens of these receptors remain unknown. Study-wide findings and caveats: Researchers report that CXCR3-positive naive cells carry more hydrophobic TRB CDR3s than CXCR3-negative naive cells.

UMI labels and 5' RACE were used to prepare the TRB cDNA libraries. After re-calling the 5' RACE reads, TCRdb lists one entry per CDR3 protein, DNA absent. The sample has tens of thousands of distinct CDR3 sequences; the top ten hold about 0.8%. The sequenced sample was naive CXCR3+ CD8+ T cells from blood. The subset denotes: CD45RO-CCR7+CD27+CD95- naive CD8+ T cells expressing CXCR3 (TNR3+). The receptor source for this set is a human donor in good health. Some clones in this sample may be carry-over from other donors' samples.

The chain has TRBV28 and TRBJ2-7; the D call of TRBD1 rests on TCRdb alone, since no DNA is present to check it. The germline gives CDR1 MDHEN, CDR2 SYDVKM. CDR3 size: 14 residues. CDR3 sequence: CASSRDKSSYEQYF.

The chain links TRBV9 to TRBJ2-1. The germline V gene has CDR1 SGDLS and CDR2 YYNGEE. This CDR3 comprises 15 residues. CDR3 sequence reads: CASSVLQHSYNEQFF.

This chain's CDR3 is CASSLGAVPPTDTQYF. The chain is built from TRBV28 and TRBJ2-3; the TRBD2 assignment by TCRdb is unverifiable without DNA. The CDR3 spans 16 residues. Germline assignment: CDR1 MDHEN and CDR2 SYDVKM.

The rearrangement uses TRBV4-1 and TRBJ1-2; the D gene TCRdb calls, TRBD1, cannot be checked with no DNA. Germline CDR1 reads MGHRA; CDR2 reads YSYEKL. CDR3 length: 12 residues. The CDR3 loop is CASSSMTDGYTF.

The chain links TRBV11-3 to TRBJ2-3; TCRdb designates TRBD1, a call that cannot be tested without DNA. This CDR3 spans 15 amino acids. Germline lookup yields CDR1 SGHNT and CDR2 YENEEA. The CDR3 protein is CASSLSAGALDTQYF.

The rearrangement joins TRBV7-3 to TRBJ2-1; TCRdb gives TRBD1 as the D gene, but with no DNA this cannot be confirmed. CDR3 size: 15 residues. CDR1 and CDR2 from the germline V gene are SGHTA and FQGTGA. CDR3: CASSRQESSYNEQFF.

The gene calls are TRBV5-8 and TRBJ2-4; the TCRdb D gene call, TRBD2, has no DNA to confirm it. This CDR3 comprises 16 residues. In germline, CDR1 is SGHTS, CDR2 YDEGEE. CDR3 protein: CASSLSGTLAKNIQYF.

J is TRBJ2-6 and V is TRBV4-3. CDR1 and CDR2 (germline): LGHNA, YSLEER. The CDR3 runs 16 residues. The CDR3 reads CASSQVAGSGANVLTF.

The V gene is TRBV19, the J gene TRBJ2-3. The CDR3 extends over 13 amino acids. Germline V CDR1 and CDR2: LNHDA, SQIVND (reference sequence). CDR3 sequence: CASSPTSPDTQYF.

V usage is TRBV29-1 and J usage is TRBJ2-1; TCRdb proposes TRBD1, but this gene call is untestable without DNA. Germline assignment: CDR1 SQVTM and CDR2 ANQGSEA. This CDR3 is 16 amino acids long. This CDR3 reads CSIPKPDRVSYNEQFF.

The chain uses TRBV5-1 and TRBJ1-1; the TCRdb D gene call, TRBD1, has no DNA to confirm it. Germline V CDR1 and CDR2: SGHRS, YFSETQ. The length of the CDR3 is 17 residues. CDR3 loop: CASSLVGQGRFGTEAFF. Using reference TRBV5-1 and TRBJ1-1 for the parts outside the CDR3, the full variable domain is KAGVTQTPRYLIKTRGQQVTLSCSPISGHRSVSWYQQTPGQGLQFLFEYFSETQRNKGNFPGRFSGRQFSNSRSEMNVSTLELGDSALYLCASSLVGQGRFGTEAFFGQGTRLTVV.

The rearrangement joins TRBV7-9 to TRBJ2-7; no DNA is available, so the TRBD1 call from TCRdb remains unchecked. The CDR3 runs to 12 residues. CDR1 is SEHNR and CDR2 is FQNEAQ in the germline V gene (reference sequence). CDR3 in amino acids: CASSLTGGEQYF.

The chain couples TRBV28 to TRBJ2-7; TCRdb's D gene call, TRBD1, goes unchecked for lack of DNA. The CDR3 totals 16 residues. Germline V CDR1 and CDR2: MDHEN, SYDVKM. The CDR3 loop is CASSSRTGQRSYEQYF. Together with reference TRBV28 and TRBJ2-7, the CDR3 gives the full variable domain: DVKVTQSSRYLVKRTGEKVFLECVQDMDHENMFWYRQDPGLGLRLIYFSYDVKMKEKGDIPEGYSVSREKKERFSLILESASTNQTSMYLCASSSRTGQRSYEQYFGPGTRLTVT.

This chain joins TRBV6-2 or TRBV6-3 and TRBJ1-2. CDR1 is MNHEY, CDR2 SVGEGT, per germline. This CDR3 has 12 residues. CDR3 amino acids: CASSYGNYGYTF.

The chain joins TRBV5-1 to TRBJ1-1; no DNA is available, so the TRBD1 call from TCRdb remains unchecked. The CDR3 length is 15 residues. Germline V gives CDR1 SGHRS, CDR2 YFSETQ. The CDR3 spells CASSLGTDGGTEAFF.

The chain couples TRBV7-6 to TRBJ1-2; TCRdb lists TRBD1, though no DNA is available to test this call. The CDR3 runs 16 residues. Germline CDR1 is SGHVS and CDR2 is FNYEAQ. CDR3 in amino acids: CASSSFPQGLDYGYTF.

The V gene is TRBV12-3 or TRBV12-4, the J gene TRBJ2-1; as DNA is missing, the TRBD2 call by TCRdb cannot be tested. The CDR3 is 16 residues long. This CDR3 is CASRPLRDSPYNEQFF.

The chain is built from TRBV19 and TRBJ2-5. The germline V gene encodes CDR1 LNHDA and CDR2 SQIVND (reference sequence). This CDR3 is built from 14 residues. The CDR3 here is CASSIAGFQETQYF.